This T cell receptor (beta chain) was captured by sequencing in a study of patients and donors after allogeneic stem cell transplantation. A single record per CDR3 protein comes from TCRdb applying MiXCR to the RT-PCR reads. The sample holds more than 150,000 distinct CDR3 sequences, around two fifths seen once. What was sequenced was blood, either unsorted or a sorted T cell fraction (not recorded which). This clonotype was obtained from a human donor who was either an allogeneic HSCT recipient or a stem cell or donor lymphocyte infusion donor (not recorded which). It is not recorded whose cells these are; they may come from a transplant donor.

DNA for the CDR3: TGCGCCAGCAGCTTCTGGGAGGCTACCGAGCAGTACTTC. It codes for CASSFWEATEQYF. The rearrangement joins TRBV5-1 to TRBJ2-7, with a tentative D call TRBD2 (6 bases). The V gene's germline CDR1 is SGHRS and CDR2 YFSETQ. The CDR3 covers 13 residues. Trimming left V 2 bases short and J 6 bases short, with 12 bases between.